These 24 T cell receptor beta chains originate from one sample sequenced in a study of T cell responses to AZD1222 COVID-19 vaccine. Generated by immunoSEQ multiplex PCR, the TCRdb table keeps only in-frame clones and is missing some. The table has tens of thousands of clones, around 84% seen once. This specimen was peripheral blood, taken on day 0 of AZD1222 vaccination. The receptor set was obtained from an adult in good health.

J is TRBJ2-6 and V is TRBV5-5; the match to TRBD1 covers 7 bases. V gave up 3 bases and J gave up 0 bases; unmatched junction bases: 3. This CDR3 spans 16 amino acids. Germline assignment: CDR1 SGHKS and CDR2 YYEKEE (reference sequence). CDR3: CASSWDSHSGANVLTF. CDR3 in DNA: TGTGCCAGCAGCTGGGACAGCCACTCTGGGGCCAACGTCCTGACTTTC.

The chain has TRBV29-1 and TRBJ2-7, with D perhaps being TRBD1 or TRBD2 (7 bases each). The germline gives CDR1 SQVTM, CDR2 ANQGSEA. This CDR3 has 13 amino acids. The V end lost 1 base, the J end lost 9 bases, and 16 bases lay between the germline ends. The CDR3 region is CSVEGRQGGGQYF. The CDR3 DNA reads as TGCAGCGTTGAAGGGAGACAGGGAGGGGGGCAGTACTTC.

There are a few counts of this clone. The chain recombines TRBV7-8 with TRBJ1-2; 12 bases fit TRBD1. V trimming: 5 bases; J trimming: 1 base; junction bases outside the gene matches: 8. Germline V gives CDR1 SGHVS, CDR2 FQNEAQ. This CDR3 region has 17 residues. CDR3 in amino acids: CASSLGTGGVGNYGYTF. The CDR3 DNA reads as TGTGCCAGCAGCCTAGGGACAGGGGGCGTCGGTAACTATGGCTACACCTTC.

The chain links TRBV18 to TRBJ1-1, with no clear D. The CDR3 sequence is 13 residues long. Germline V CDR1 and CDR2: KGHSH, LQKENI. Trimming stripped 3 bases from V and 8 bases from J, with 13 bases between. This CDR3 reads CASSPYVGREAFF. The CDR3 DNA sequence: TGTGCCAGCTCACCCTATGTCGGACGGGAAGCTTTCTTT.

The rearrangement uses TRBV18 and TRBJ2-1; D unresolved. This CDR3 comprises 12 residues. Germline V gives CDR1 KGHSH, CDR2 LQKENI. Trimming stripped 4 bases from V and 7 bases from J, with 8 bases between. The CDR3 sequence is CASSQMENEQFF. CDR3 DNA sequence: TGTGCCAGCTCACAGATGGAAAATGAGCAGTTCTTC.

V and J are TRBV27 and TRBJ2-1; TRBD2 might be the D (5 bases). Trimming left V 9 bases short and J 15 bases short, with 9 bases between. CDR1 and CDR2 from the germline V gene are MNHEY and SMNVEV (reference sequence). This CDR3 comprises 8 residues. CDR3 amino acids: CARARGFF. The CDR3 DNA reads as TGTGCCAGAGCTCGGGGGTTCTTC.

The chain couples TRBV24-1 to TRBJ2-7; D call uncertain. The length of the CDR3 is 14 residues. Germline values: CDR1 KGHDR, CDR2 SFDVKD. Trimming took 4 bases from V and 3 from J, leaving 12 bases between them. The CDR3 protein is CATSDHGPRYEQYF. CDR3 coding DNA: TGTGCCACCAGTGACCATGGGCCTCGCTACGAGCAGTACTTC.

This clone has a single count. The V and J genes are TRBV5-1 and TRBJ2-3, with 10 bases lining up with TRBD2. This CDR3 comprises 15 residues. The germline gives CDR1 SGHRS, CDR2 YFSETQ. V was pared by 3 bases and J by 4 bases, with 5 bases of the junction left unmatched. The CDR3 sequence is CASSWRAGGADTQYF. For the CDR3, the DNA is TGCGCCAGCAGCTGGAGAGCGGGGGGGGCAGATACGCAGTATTTT.

V is TRBV9 and J is TRBJ1-1; a weak D match, TRBD1 (5 bases). Germline V gene sequence: CDR1 SGDLS, CDR2 YYNGEE. The germline V and J ends were trimmed by 7 bases and 4 bases, with 17 bases remaining between them. The CDR3 is made up of 14 amino acids. CDR3 nucleotides: TGTGCCAGCGGACCTTCGGGGGTCCCCACTGAAGCTTTCTTT. Its translation: CASGPSGVPTEAFF.

The chain links TRBV28 to TRBJ2-7; D remains ambiguous. The CDR3 loop spans 14 amino acids. V was cut by 2 bases and J by 3 bases, with 11 bases left in between. In germline, CDR1 is MDHEN, CDR2 SYDVKM. CDR3 amino acids: CASSLPDVNYEQYF. In nucleotides, the CDR3 is TGTGCCAGCAGTTTACCGGATGTTAACTACGAGCAGTACTTC.

CDR3 bases: TGTGCCAGTAGTGCCCGGGGTAGCGGGGGGGCCTTTTTCTTC. Protein: CASSARGSGGAFFF. This chain connects TRBV19 to TRBJ2-1; the match to TRBD2 covers 11 bases. V gave up 5 bases and J gave up 16 bases; unmatched junction bases: 13. CDR3 length equals 14 residues. CDR1 is LNHDA, CDR2 SQIVND, per germline (reference sequence). The variable domain in full, completed from reference TRBV19 and TRBJ2-1, reads DGGITQSPKYLFRKEGQNVTLSCEQNLNHDAMYWYRQDPGQGLRLIYYSQIVNDFQKGDIAEGYSVSREKKESFPLTVTSAQKNPTAFYLCASSARGSGGAFFFGPGTRLTVL.

This chain connects TRBV7-9 to TRBJ2-1, with 11 bases that match TRBD2. Germline CDR1 SEHNR, CDR2 FQNEAQ (reference sequence). This CDR3 is 15 amino acids long. V lost 4 bases and J lost 4; bases outside the gene matches: 3. CDR3 sequence: CASSSGTSGYNEQFF. CDR3 nucleotides: TGTGCCAGCAGCTCCGGGACTAGCGGATACAATGAGCAGTTCTTC.

J is TRBJ2-1 and V is TRBV6-6; D possibly uses TRBD1 or TRBD2 (5 bases each). With 7 bases removed from V and 2 bases from J, the gap between germline ends came to 15 bases. CDR3 length: 15 residues. Germline CDR1 is MNHNY and CDR2 is SVGAGI (reference sequence). The CDR3 loop is CASTPRGAAYNEQFF. CDR3 in DNA: TGTGCCAGCACCCCGCGAGGGGCCGCCTACAATGAGCAGTTCTTC.

The V and J genes are TRBV19 and TRBJ1-1; D is perhaps TRBD1 (5 bases). CDR1 is LNHDA and CDR2 is SQIVND in the germline V gene (reference sequence). The CDR3 totals 13 residues. With 3 bases removed from V and 4 bases from J, the gap between germline ends came to 9 bases. The CDR3 here is CASSISGRTEAFF. CDR3 coding DNA: TGTGCCAGTAGTATCTCAGGGCGCACTGAAGCTTTCTTT.

The rearrangement links TRBV5-1 to TRBJ2-3; 12 nucleotides line up with TRBD1. Germline CDR1 is SGHRS and CDR2 is YFSETQ. CDR3 length: 14 amino acids. The V gene end was trimmed by 7 bases and the J gene end by 7 bases; junction bases not matched to a gene: 7. This CDR3 is CASGRDRGLYTQYF. The DNA of the CDR3 is TGCGCCAGCGGCCGGGACAGGGGGCTCTATACGCAGTATTTT. Complete variable domain (other parts from reference TRBV5-1 and TRBJ2-3): KAGVTQTPRYLIKTRGQQVTLSCSPISGHRSVSWYQQTPGQGLQFLFEYFSETQRNKGNFPGRFSGRQFSNSRSEMNVSTLELGDSALYLCASGRDRGLYTQYFGPGTRLTVL.

V gene TRBV9 combines with J gene TRBJ1-2; 7 bases are a match to TRBD1. V was clipped by 5 bases and J by 2 bases; unmatched bases: 12. Germline loops: CDR1 SGDLS, CDR2 YYNGEE. The CDR3 has 16 amino acids. The CDR3 is CASRSRSTGVNYGYTF. The CDR3 DNA reads as TGTGCCAGCAGGAGCAGATCCACAGGGGTAAACTATGGCTACACCTTC. The full variable domain, in which reference TRBV9 and TRBJ1-2 provide the parts outside the CDR3, is DSGVTQTPKHLITATGQRVTLRCSPRSGDLSVYWYQQSLDQGLQFLIQYYNGEERAKGNILERFSAQQFPDLHSELNLSSLELGDSALYFCASRSRSTGVNYGYTFGSGTRLTVV.

This clone was counted between two and nine times. The CDR3 spells CASRQSAGSGNTIYF. The DNA of the CDR3 is TGTGCCAGCAGGCAATCGGCAGGGTCCGGAAACACCATATATTTT. V usage is TRBV7-9 and J usage is TRBJ1-3; D is perhaps TRBD1 (5 bases). CDR1 and CDR2 (germline): SEHNR, FQNEAQ (reference sequence). This CDR3 has 15 amino acids. V lost 6 bases to trimming and J lost 4 bases, with 16 bases between them.

The chain uses TRBV7-2 and TRBJ1-2; 9 bases fit TRBD1. J lost 8 bases, V lost 1 base, and 11 bases had no gene match. Germline V gene data show CDR1 as SGHTA and CDR2 as FQGNSA. This CDR3 has 16 residues. CDR3 bases: TGTGCCAGCAGCTTAGATAGGGAGACAGGGGGTCGAGGCTACACCTTC. Residues: CASSLDRETGGRGYTF.

The gene calls are TRBV6-1 and TRBJ1-2; TRBD1 might be the D (5 bases). Looked up from germline, CDR1 is MNHNS and CDR2 is SASEGT. This CDR3 is 12 amino acids long. V dropped 3 bases and J dropped 8 bases, with 10 bases sitting between them. The CDR3 loop is CASSDRVKGYTF. CDR3 nucleotides: TGTGCCAGCAGTGACAGGGTGAAAGGCTACACCTTC.

The chain links TRBV19 to TRBJ1-3; D call uncertain. Germline lookup yields CDR1 LNHDA and CDR2 SQIVND (reference sequence). Trimming left V 0 bases short and J 0 bases short, with 9 bases between. The CDR3 consists of 16 residues. The CDR3 DNA sequence: TGTGCCAGTAGTATAGATCTTACGTTCTCTGGAAACACCATATATTTT. It yields the protein CASSIDLTFSGNTIYF. Looking up the rest from reference TRBV19 and TRBJ1-3 gives the full variable domain: DGGITQSPKYLFRKEGQNVTLSCEQNLNHDAMYWYRQDPGQGLRLIYYSQIVNDFQKGDIAEGYSVSREKKESFPLTVTSAQKNPTAFYLCASSIDLTFSGNTIYFGEGSWLTVV.

The V gene is TRBV5-1, the J gene TRBJ1-2; no clear D. Germline V gives CDR1 SGHRS, CDR2 YFSETQ. The CDR3 consists of 13 residues. The germline V and J ends were trimmed by 6 bases and 4 bases, with 13 bases remaining between them. The CDR3 spells CASINGPSYGYTF. The CDR3 region has the DNA TGCGCCAGCATTAATGGGCCTTCCTATGGCTACACCTTC.

This rearrangement joins TRBV5-4 to TRBJ1-1; 9 positions agree with TRBD1. This CDR3 spans 15 amino acids. The germline CDR1 and CDR2 sequences are SGHNT and YYREEE (reference sequence). Trimming took 4 bases from V and 6 from J; bases not matched to a gene: 10. The CDR3 region is CASSPSGQGYAEAFF. The CDR3 DNA reads TGTGCCAGCAGCCCTTCAGGACAGGGGTATGCTGAAGCTTTCTTT.

V usage is TRBV7-2 and J usage is TRBJ1-4; D not certain. V shed 7 bases and J shed 0 bases, with 18 bases lying between them. The CDR3 contains 17 residues. Germline CDR1 reads SGHTA; CDR2 reads FQGNSA. CDR3 region: CASTVQGSGATNEKLFF. For the CDR3, the DNA is TGTGCCAGCACAGTACAAGGGAGCGGTGCAACTAATGAAAAACTGTTTTTT. Combining the CDR3 with reference TRBV7-2 and TRBJ1-4 gives the whole variable domain GAGVSQSPSNKVTEKGKDVELRCDPISGHTALYWYRQSLGQGLEFLIYFQGNSAPDKSGLPSDRFSAERTGGSVSTLTIQRTQQEDSAVYLCASTVQGSGATNEKLFFGSGTQLSVL.

The chain links TRBV27 to TRBJ2-2; D is possibly TRBD1 (5 bases). This CDR3 region has 15 residues. Between the trimmed V and J ends, which lost 4 bases and 5 bases, there was a span of 14 bases. In germline, CDR1 is MNHEY, CDR2 SMNVEV (reference sequence). DNA for the CDR3: TGTGCCAGCAGTTCAGAGGCAGGGTTTACCGGGGAGCTGTTTTTT. Its protein product is CASSSEAGFTGELFF.